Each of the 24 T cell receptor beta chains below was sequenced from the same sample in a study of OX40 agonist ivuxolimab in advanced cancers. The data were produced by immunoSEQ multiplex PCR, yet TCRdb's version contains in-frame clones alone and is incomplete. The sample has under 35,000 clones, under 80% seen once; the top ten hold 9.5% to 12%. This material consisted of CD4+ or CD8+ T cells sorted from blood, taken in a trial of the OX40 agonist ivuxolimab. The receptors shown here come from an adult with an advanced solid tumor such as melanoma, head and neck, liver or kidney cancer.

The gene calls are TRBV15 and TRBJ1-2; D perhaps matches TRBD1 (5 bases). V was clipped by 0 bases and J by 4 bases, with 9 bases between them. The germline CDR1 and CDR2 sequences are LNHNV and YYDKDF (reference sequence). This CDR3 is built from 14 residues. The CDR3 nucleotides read TGTGCCACCAGCAGAGAAACGGGGGGCTATGGCTACACCTTC. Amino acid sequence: CATSRETGGYGYTF. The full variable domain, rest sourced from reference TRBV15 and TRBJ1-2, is DAMVIQNPRYQVTQFGKPVTLSCSQTLNHNVMYWYQQKSSQAPKLLFHYYDKDFNNEADTPDNFQSRRPNTSFCFLDIRSPGLGDTAMYLCATSRETGGYGYTFGSGTRLTVV.

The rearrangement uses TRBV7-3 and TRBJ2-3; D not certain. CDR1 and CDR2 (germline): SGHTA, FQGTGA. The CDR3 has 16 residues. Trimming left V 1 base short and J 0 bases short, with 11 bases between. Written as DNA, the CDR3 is TGTGCCAGCAGCTTAAGGGCAACTCTGAGCACAGATACGCAGTATTTT. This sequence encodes CASSLRATLSTDTQYF.

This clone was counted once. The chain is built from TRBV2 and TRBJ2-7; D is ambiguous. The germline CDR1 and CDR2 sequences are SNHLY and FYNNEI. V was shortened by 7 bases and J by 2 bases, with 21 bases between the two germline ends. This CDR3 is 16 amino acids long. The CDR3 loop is CASNLPTPTGAYEQYF. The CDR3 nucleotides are TGTGCCAGCAATCTTCCCACACCGACCGGCGCCTACGAGCAGTACTTC.

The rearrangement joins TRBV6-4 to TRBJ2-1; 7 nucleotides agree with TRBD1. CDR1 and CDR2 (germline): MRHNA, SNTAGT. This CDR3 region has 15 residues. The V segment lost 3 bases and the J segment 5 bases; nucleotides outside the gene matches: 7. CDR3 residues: CASSEKGGGNNEQFF. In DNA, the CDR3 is TGTGCCAGCAGTGAAAAAGGGGGCGGAAACAATGAGCAGTTCTTC.

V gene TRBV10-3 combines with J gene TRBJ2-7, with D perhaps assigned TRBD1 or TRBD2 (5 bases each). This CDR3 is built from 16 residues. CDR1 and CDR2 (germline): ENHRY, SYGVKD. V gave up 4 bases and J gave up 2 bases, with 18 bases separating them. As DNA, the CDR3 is TGTGCCATCAGTGCGGGGCCTACCATAAACCCCTACGAGCAGTACTTC. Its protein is CAISAGPTINPYEQYF.

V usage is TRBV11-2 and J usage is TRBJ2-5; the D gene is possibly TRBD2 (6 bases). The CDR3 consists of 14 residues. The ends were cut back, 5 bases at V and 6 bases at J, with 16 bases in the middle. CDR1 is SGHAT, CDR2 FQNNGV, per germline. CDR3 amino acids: CASSALTSLQTQYF. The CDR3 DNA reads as TGTGCCAGCAGCGCTCTCACTAGCTTGCAGACCCAGTACTTC.

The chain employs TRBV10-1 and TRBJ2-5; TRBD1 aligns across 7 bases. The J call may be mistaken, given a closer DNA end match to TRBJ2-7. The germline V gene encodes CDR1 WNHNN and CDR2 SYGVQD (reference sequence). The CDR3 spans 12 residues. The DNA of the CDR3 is TGCGCCAGCATCCAGTCAGGGGGCGAGCAGTACTTC. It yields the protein CASIQSGGEQYF.

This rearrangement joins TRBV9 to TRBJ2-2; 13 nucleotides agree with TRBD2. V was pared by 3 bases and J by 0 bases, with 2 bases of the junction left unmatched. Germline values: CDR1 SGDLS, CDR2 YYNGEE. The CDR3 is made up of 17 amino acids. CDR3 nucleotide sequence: TGTGCCAGCAGCGAAGGGACTAGCGGGGCGAACACCGGGGAGCTGTTTTTT. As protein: CASSEGTSGANTGELFF.

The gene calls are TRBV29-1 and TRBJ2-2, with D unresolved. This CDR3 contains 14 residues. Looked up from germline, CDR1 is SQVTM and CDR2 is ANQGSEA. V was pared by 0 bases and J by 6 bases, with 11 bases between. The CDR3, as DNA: TGCAGCGTTGAAGAGGGCCAGCCCGCCGGGGAGCTGTTTTTT. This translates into CSVEEGQPAGELFF.

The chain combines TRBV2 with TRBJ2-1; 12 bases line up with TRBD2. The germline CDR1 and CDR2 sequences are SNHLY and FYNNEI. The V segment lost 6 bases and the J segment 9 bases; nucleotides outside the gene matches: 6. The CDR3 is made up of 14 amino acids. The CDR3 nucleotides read TGTGCCAGCAGCCGACTAGCGGGGGCGGTTGAGCAGTTCTTC. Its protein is CASSRLAGAVEQFF.

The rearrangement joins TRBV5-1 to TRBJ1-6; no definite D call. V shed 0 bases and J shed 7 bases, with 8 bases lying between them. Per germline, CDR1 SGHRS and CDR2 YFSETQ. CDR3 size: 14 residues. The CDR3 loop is CASSLDSSNSPLHF. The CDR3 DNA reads TGCGCCAGCAGCTTGGACTCGTCAAATTCACCCCTCCACTTT.

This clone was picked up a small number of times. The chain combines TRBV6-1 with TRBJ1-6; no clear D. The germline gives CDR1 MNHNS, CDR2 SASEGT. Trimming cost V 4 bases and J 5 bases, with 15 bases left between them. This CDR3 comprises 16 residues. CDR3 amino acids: CASSVGSLPHNSPLHF. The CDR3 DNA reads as TGTGCCAGCAGTGTAGGGTCCCTTCCCCATAATTCACCCCTCCACTTT.

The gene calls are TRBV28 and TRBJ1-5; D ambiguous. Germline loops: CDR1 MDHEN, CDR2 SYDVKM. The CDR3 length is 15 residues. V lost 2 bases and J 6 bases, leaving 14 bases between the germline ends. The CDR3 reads CASSLERVRGQPQHF. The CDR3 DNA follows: TGTGCCAGCAGTTTAGAAAGGGTTCGGGGTCAGCCCCAGCATTTT.

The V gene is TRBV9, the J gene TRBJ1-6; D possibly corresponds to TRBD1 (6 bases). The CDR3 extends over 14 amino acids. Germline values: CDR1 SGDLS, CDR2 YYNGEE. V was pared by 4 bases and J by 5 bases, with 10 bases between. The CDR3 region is CASSIRQDNSPLHF. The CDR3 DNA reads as TGTGCCAGCAGCATACGACAGGATAATTCACCCCTCCACTTT. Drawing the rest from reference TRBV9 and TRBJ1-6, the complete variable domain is DSGVTQTPKHLITATGQRVTLRCSPRSGDLSVYWYQQSLDQGLQFLIQYYNGEERAKGNILERFSAQQFPDLHSELNLSSLELGDSALYFCASSIRQDNSPLHFGNGTRLTVT.

CDR3 DNA: TGTGCCATCAGGGGGACAGGGGACAATGAAAAACTGTTTTTT. This gives the protein CAIRGTGDNEKLFF. The chain links TRBV10-3 to TRBJ1-4; 10 bases agree with TRBD1. The CDR3 runs to 14 residues. Germline V gives CDR1 ENHRY, CDR2 SYGVKD. Trimming took 6 bases from V and 5 from J; bases not matched to a gene: 3.

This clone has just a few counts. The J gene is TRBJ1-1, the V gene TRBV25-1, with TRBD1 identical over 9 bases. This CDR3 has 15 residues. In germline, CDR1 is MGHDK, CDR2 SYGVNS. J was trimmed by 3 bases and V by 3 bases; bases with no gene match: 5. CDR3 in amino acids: CASSDPRQGDTEAFF. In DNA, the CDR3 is TGTGCCAGCAGTGACCCCCGACAGGGGGACACTGAAGCTTTCTTT.

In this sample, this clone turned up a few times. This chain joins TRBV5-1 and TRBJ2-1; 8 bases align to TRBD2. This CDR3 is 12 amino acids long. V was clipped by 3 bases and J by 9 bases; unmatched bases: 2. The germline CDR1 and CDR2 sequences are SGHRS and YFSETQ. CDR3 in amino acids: CASSWTSSEQFF. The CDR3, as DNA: TGCGCCAGCAGCTGGACTAGCAGTGAGCAGTTCTTC.

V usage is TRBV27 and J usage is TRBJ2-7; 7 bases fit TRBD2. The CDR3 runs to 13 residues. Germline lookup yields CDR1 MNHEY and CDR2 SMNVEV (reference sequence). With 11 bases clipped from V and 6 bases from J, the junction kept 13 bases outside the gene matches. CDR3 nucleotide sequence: TGTGCCCCCCTCAGGACTAGAGGGTGCGAGCAGTACTTC. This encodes CAPLRTRGCEQYF.

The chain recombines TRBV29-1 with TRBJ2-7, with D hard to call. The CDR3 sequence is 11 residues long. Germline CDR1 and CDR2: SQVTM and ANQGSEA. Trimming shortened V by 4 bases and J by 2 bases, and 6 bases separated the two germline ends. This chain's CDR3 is CSVGGAYEQYF. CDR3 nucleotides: TGCAGCGTTGGGGGTGCCTACGAGCAGTACTTC.

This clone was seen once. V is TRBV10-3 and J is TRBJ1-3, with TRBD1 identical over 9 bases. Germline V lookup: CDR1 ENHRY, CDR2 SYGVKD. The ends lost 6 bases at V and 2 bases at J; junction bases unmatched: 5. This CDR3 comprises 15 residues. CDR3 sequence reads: CAIRGTGKTGNTIYF. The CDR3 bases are TGTGCCATCAGGGGGACAGGGAAGACTGGAAACACCATATATTTT.

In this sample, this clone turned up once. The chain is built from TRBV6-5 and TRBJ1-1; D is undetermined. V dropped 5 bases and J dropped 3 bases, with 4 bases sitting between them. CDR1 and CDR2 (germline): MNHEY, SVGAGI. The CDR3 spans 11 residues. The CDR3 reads CASSPYTEAFF. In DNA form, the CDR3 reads TGTGCCAGCAGTCCGTACACTGAAGCTTTCTTT.

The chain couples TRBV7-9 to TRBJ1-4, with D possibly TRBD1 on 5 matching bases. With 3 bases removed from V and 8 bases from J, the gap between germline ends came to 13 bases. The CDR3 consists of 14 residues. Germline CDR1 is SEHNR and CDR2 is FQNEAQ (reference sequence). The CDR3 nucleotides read TGTGCCAGCAGCTTTGAAGGGGTTTGGGAAAAACTGTTTTTT. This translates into CASSFEGVWEKLFF.

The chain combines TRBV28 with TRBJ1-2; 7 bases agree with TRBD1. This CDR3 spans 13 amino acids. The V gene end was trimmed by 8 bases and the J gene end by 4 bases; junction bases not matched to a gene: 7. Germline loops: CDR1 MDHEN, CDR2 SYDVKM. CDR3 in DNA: TGTGCCAGCTTTAATAACAGGGGCTATGGCTACACCTTC. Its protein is CASFNNRGYGYTF.

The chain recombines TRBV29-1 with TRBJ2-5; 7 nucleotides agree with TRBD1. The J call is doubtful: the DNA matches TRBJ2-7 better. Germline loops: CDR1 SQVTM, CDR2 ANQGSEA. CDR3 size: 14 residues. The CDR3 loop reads CSVEDEGGSYEQYF. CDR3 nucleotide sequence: TGCAGCGTTGAAGATGAAGGGGGCAGCTACGAGCAGTACTTC.